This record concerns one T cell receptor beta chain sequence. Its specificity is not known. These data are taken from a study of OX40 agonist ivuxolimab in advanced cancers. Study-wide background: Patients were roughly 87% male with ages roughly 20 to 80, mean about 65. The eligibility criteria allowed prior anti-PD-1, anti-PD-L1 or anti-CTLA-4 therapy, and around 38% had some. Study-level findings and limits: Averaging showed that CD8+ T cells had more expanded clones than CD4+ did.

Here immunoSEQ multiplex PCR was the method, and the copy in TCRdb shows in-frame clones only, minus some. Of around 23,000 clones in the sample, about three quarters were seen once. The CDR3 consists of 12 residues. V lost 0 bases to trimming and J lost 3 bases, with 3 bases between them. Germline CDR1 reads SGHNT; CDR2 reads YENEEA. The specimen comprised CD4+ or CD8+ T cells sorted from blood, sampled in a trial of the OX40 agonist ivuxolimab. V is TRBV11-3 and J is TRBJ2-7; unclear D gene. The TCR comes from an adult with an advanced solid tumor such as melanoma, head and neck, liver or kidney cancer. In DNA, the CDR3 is TGTGCCAGCAGCTTAGATAGCTACGAGCAGTACTTC. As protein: CASSLDSYEQYF.